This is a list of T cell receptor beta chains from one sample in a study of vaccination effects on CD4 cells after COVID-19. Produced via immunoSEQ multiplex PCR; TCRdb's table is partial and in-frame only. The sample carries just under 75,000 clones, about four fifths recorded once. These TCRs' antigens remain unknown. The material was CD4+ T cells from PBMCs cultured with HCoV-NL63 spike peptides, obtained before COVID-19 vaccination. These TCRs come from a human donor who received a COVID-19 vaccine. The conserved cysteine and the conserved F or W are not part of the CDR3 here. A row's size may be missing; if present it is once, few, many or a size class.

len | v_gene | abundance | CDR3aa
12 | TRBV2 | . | ASSERGLGTEAF
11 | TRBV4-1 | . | ASSQVVPVLLT
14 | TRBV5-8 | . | ASSLDRQGRGYGYT
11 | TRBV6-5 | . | ASSRQGGDTIY
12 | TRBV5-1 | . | ASSNDRPNEKLF
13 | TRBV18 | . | ASSDSGTARNEQF
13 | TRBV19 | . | ASTVTGVHTGELF
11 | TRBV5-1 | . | ASSTSTEGSAF
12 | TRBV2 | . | ASSGGLNTGELF
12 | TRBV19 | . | ASSGQGVIHGYT
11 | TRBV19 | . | ASSTAYNSPLH
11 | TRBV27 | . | ASSLWGTGELF
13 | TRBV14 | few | ASSQNMGNNEKLF
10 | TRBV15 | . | ATSREANTIY
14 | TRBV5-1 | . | ASTTSASGGAGELF
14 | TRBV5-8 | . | ASSPGQTNSNQPQH
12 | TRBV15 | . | ATSRDRGQEKLF
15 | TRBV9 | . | ASSVGIWGQQNTEAF
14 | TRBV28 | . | ASSSGTGRQKETQY
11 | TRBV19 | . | ASKRHPYNEQF
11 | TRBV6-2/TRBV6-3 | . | ASSYSGGRELF
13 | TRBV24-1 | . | ATSDPGQPNEKLF
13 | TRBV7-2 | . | ASRYKTGYQETQY
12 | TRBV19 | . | ASSRQESSYGYT
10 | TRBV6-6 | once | ASSPRYSPLH
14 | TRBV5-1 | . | ASSSTGGVGRNEQF
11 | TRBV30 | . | AWSGAGESEVF
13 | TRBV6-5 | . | ASSYIARPNYGYT
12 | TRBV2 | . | ASRDPANTGELF
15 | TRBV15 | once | ATSIGRQLGLGGGYT
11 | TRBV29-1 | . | SVEQGLGEKLF
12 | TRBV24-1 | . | ATSDVDRYNEQF
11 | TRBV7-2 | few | ASSPDRSTEAF
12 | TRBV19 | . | ASSGQGGNQPQH
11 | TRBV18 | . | ASSPSGNTEAF
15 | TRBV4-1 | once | ASSQASSGYSNQPQH
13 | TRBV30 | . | AWSRLAEFTDTQY
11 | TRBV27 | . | ASSFGYLQPQH
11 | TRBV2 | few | ASSETGANVLT
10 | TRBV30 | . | AWSEMNTEAF
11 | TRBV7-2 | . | ASSLSLGLEQF
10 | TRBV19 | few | ASSSPGGELF
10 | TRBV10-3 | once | AISLNLESAF
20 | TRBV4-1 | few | ASSQVQPRVSQDSRSGNTIY
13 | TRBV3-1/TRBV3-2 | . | ASSVAGPRTDTQY
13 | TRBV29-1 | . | SVETGAGGGYGYT
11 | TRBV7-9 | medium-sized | ASSPLQGAGAF
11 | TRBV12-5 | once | ASGLVFGNTIY
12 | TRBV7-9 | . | ASRRQGNTGELF
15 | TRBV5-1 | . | ASSRPMTGGANEKLF
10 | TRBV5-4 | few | ASSLLGYPQF
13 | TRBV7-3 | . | ASSYDRRNTGELF
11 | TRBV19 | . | ASKGVVNQPQH
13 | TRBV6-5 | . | ASRSTGYSNQPQH
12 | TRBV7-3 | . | ASSLGVVGETQY
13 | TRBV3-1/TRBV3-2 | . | ASSQGSSMNTEAF
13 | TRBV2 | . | ASSVQRENTGELF
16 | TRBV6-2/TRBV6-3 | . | ASSYPLLAGGRTGELF
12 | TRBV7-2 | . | ASSTRDSKETQY